What follows are 20 T cell receptor beta chains derived from one specimen sequenced in a study of beta chain features in type 1 diabetes. All of the isolated RNA was reverse transcribed, so expressed TCRB transcripts were sequenced. Here immunoSEQ multiplex PCR was the method, and the copy in TCRdb shows in-frame clones only, minus some. This table holds over 300,000 clones, approximately 8% found once. Sequences were obtained from central memory CD4+ T cells from blood. These receptors all come from a woman aged 18-35 years in good health.

Remarks on this clone: The identical CDR3 is also encoded by other nucleotide sequences in the sample. In nucleotides, the CDR3 is TGTGCCAGCAGCTTACGGCAGGGGTGGTACGAGCAGTACTTC. This gives the protein CASSLRQGWYEQYF. V gene TRBV7-2 combines with J gene TRBJ2-7; the D gene is possibly TRBD1 (6 bases). V was trimmed by 2 bases and J by 4 bases, leaving 12 bases between them. Germline CDR1 SGHTA, CDR2 FQGNSA. The CDR3 length is 14 residues. Looking up the rest from reference TRBV7-2 and TRBJ2-7 gives the full variable domain: GAGVSQSPSNKVTEKGKDVELRCDPISGHTALYWYRQSLGQGLEFLIYFQGNSAPDKSGLPSDRFSAERTGGSVSTLTIQRTQQEDSAVYLCASSLRQGWYEQYFGPGTRLTVT.

The sample holds a few counts of this clone. The same CDR3 can be traced to other DNA sequences in this sample. The V call is TRBV4-3, the J call TRBJ2-1; TRBD2 might be the D (5 bases). The CDR3 runs to 15 residues. The V and J ends lost 0 bases and 1 base respectively, with 7 bases between them. The germline V gene has CDR1 LGHNA and CDR2 YSLEER. The CDR3 region is CASSQEAASYNEQFF. The CDR3 bases are TGCGCCAGCAGCCAAGAAGCGGCATCCTACAATGAGCAGTTCTTC.

In this sample, this clone turned up a few times. The CDR3 loop reads CASRRTGSETQYF. The CDR3 DNA follows: TGTGCCAGCAGAAGAACAGGGTCTGAGACCCAGTACTTC. The chain is built from TRBV28 and TRBJ2-5; TRBD1 is a possible D gene (6 bases). From germline, CDR1 is MDHEN and CDR2 SYDVKM. The CDR3 loop spans 13 amino acids. V was trimmed by 6 bases and J by 5 bases, leaving 13 bases between them.

The chain carries TRBV4-2 and TRBJ2-5; 8 positions agree with TRBD2. The DNA end favors TRBJ2-7, so the J call may be wrong. The CDR3 sequence is 16 residues long. The V gene's germline CDR1 is LGHNA and CDR2 YNFKEQ. The CDR3 reads CASSQDLGTSSYEQYF. DNA for the CDR3: TGTGCCAGCAGCCAAGATCTCGGGACTAGCTCCTACGAGCAGTACTTC.

In this sample, this clone turned up a few times. The chain is built from TRBV11-3 and TRBJ2-2, with D possibly matching TRBD1 (6 bases). The V end lost 0 bases, the J end lost 4 bases, and 6 bases lay between the germline ends. CDR3 size: 14 residues. CDR1 and CDR2 from the germline V gene are SGHNT and YENEEA. CDR3 in amino acids: CASSLEQGTGELFF. The CDR3 bases are TGTGCCAGCAGCTTAGAACAGGGCACCGGGGAGCTGTTTTTT.

The chain links TRBV6-1 to TRBJ2-7; D remains unclear. The CDR3 consists of 14 residues. V gave up 2 bases and J gave up 0 bases, with 8 bases separating them. Per germline, CDR1 MNHNS and CDR2 SASEGT. The CDR3, as DNA: TGTGCCAGCAGTGAACCGCTGGGCTCCTACGAGCAGTACTTC. Its protein is CASSEPLGSYEQYF.

Only a few counts were recorded for this clone. The chain combines TRBV7-2 with TRBJ2-5; tentatively, D is TRBD2 (5 bases). This CDR3 is built from 14 residues. V lost 5 bases and J lost 4, with 14 bases in between. Germline V gene lookup returns CDR1 SGHTA and CDR2 FQGNSA. CDR3 DNA: TGTGCCAGCAGCATCCTAGCTTTTCGAGAGACCCAGTACTTC. It is translated as CASSILAFRETQYF.

J is TRBJ2-2 and V is TRBV28; 10 bases align to TRBD2. J lost 4 bases, V lost 5 bases, and 4 bases had no gene match. The CDR3 is made up of 15 amino acids. Per the germline V gene, CDR1 is MDHEN and CDR2 is SYDVKM. The CDR3 loop is CASSTSGMGTGELFF. Written as DNA, the CDR3 is TGTGCCAGCAGTACTAGCGGGATGGGCACCGGGGAGCTGTTTTTT.

This clone was observed many times. V is TRBV14 and J is TRBJ2-1, with TRBD2 matching 11 bases. The ends lost 1 base at V and 4 bases at J; junction bases unmatched: 3. This CDR3 is built from 16 residues. Germline values: CDR1 SGHDN, CDR2 FVKESK. CDR3 coding DNA: TGTGCCAGCAGCCAAGGGACTAGCGGGTCTTACAATGAGCAGTTCTTC. Amino acid sequence: CASSQGTSGSYNEQFF.

The rearrangement joins TRBV14 to TRBJ1-1; 11 bases agree with TRBD1. The CDR3 extends over 16 amino acids. V lost 0 bases, J lost 4 bases, and 4 bases stayed unmatched. Germline loops: CDR1 SGHDN, CDR2 FVKESK. The CDR3 protein is CASSQEPGTGGTEAFF. The CDR3 nucleotides are TGTGCCAGCAGCCAAGAGCCCGGGACAGGGGGCACTGAAGCTTTCTTT.

In its sample, this clone was seen a few times. J is TRBJ2-5 and V is TRBV28; TRBD1 or TRBD2 may be the D gene (5 bases each). V was shortened by 6 bases and J by 3 bases, with 14 bases between the two germline ends. The CDR3 spans 14 residues. Germline V gives CDR1 MDHEN, CDR2 SYDVKM. The CDR3 DNA sequence: TGTGCCAGCAGCCCAAACGAGGGGAAAGAGACCCAGTACTTC. Protein sequence: CASSPNEGKETQYF. The variable domain in full, completed from reference TRBV28 and TRBJ2-5, reads DVKVTQSSRYLVKRTGEKVFLECVQDMDHENMFWYRQDPGLGLRLIYFSYDVKMKEKGDIPEGYSVSREKKERFSLILESASTNQTSMYLCASSPNEGKETQYFGPGTRLLVL.

V gene TRBV6-6 combines with J gene TRBJ2-1; the match to TRBD2 covers 11 bases. The CDR3 loop spans 15 amino acids. V dropped 9 bases and J dropped 3; count of bases not matched to a gene: 7. Germline CDR1 reads MNHNY; CDR2 reads SVGAGI (reference sequence). For the CDR3, the DNA is TGTGCCAGTGGCAGAGGGACTAGCGGCTACAATGAGCAGTTCTTC. Amino acids: CASGRGTSGYNEQFF.

The rearrangement uses TRBV4-3 and TRBJ2-1; TRBD1 is a possible D gene (6 bases). Germline V CDR1 and CDR2: LGHNA, YSLEER. Trimming pared 3 bases from V and 5 bases from J, leaving 14 bases between. CDR3 length: 15 amino acids. The CDR3 bases are TGCGCCAGCAGCCAGGCGGACAGAATAAACAATGAGCAGTTCTTC. Translation gives CASSQADRINNEQFF.

This clone was detected a few times. The chain couples TRBV11-3 to TRBJ2-1; unclear D gene. Germline assignment: CDR1 SGHNT and CDR2 YENEEA. Trimming cost V 2 bases and J 9 bases, with 11 bases left between them. The CDR3 runs to 13 residues. The CDR3 spells CASSLSRWGEQFF. CDR3 coding DNA: TGTGCCAGCAGCTTATCCAGATGGGGTGAGCAGTTCTTC.

The chain has TRBV7-2 and TRBJ2-1; 9 nucleotides align to TRBD2. The CDR3 is made up of 14 amino acids. Germline V gene data show CDR1 as SGHTA and CDR2 as FQGNSA. Trimming at V came to 5 bases and at J to 8 bases, leaving 7 bases not matched to a gene. CDR3 amino acids: CASSLVAGGDEQFF. The DNA of the CDR3 is TGTGCCAGCAGCCTCGTCGCGGGAGGGGATGAGCAGTTCTTC.

The CDR3 sequence is CASSSLGTSGQETQYF. The CDR3 DNA sequence: TGTGCCAGCAGCTCGCTTGGGACTAGCGGACAAGAGACCCAGTACTTC. J is TRBJ2-5 and V is TRBV7-8; 11 bases agree with TRBD2. There are 16 residues in the CDR3. Germline V gives CDR1 SGHVS, CDR2 FQNEAQ. V gave up 4 bases and J gave up 2 bases; unmatched junction bases: 6.

This clone was recorded a few times. The genes are TRBV7-2 and TRBJ2-7, with 11 bases fitting TRBD2. The trim removed 0 bases at V and 4 bases at J, leaving 5 bases unmatched. CDR1 is SGHTA, CDR2 FQGNSA, per germline. The CDR3 loop spans 16 amino acids. Written as DNA, the CDR3 is TGTGCCAGCAGCTTAGCTAGCGGGAGGGCCACTTACGAGCAGTACTTC. Residues: CASSLASGRATYEQYF.

This clone was counted a few times. V and J are TRBV18 and TRBJ2-1, with 8 bases identical to TRBD2. Germline CDR1 and CDR2: KGHSH and LQKENI. The CDR3 runs to 17 residues. V trimming: 4 bases; J trimming: 6 bases; junction bases outside the gene matches: 14. CDR3 sequence reads: CASSRFTDGTRGNEQFF. The CDR3 DNA is TGTGCCAGCTCACGATTCACGGACGGGACTAGGGGCAATGAGCAGTTCTTC.

This clone was picked up a small number of times. The gene calls are TRBV5-1 and TRBJ2-7; TRBD1 might be the D (6 bases). Germline V lookup: CDR1 SGHRS, CDR2 YFSETQ. Trimming removed 0 bases from V and 3 bases from J, with 16 bases in between. CDR3 length equals 16 residues. CDR3 in DNA: TGCGCCAGCAGCTTGGGACAGGCAATCGGTCTCTACGAGCAGTACTTC. Amino acid sequence: CASSLGQAIGLYEQYF.

This clone was observed a few times. The chain uses TRBV25-1 and TRBJ2-3, with TRBD2 as a possible D gene (5 bases). The length of the CDR3 is 16 residues. The germline CDR1 and CDR2 sequences are MGHDK and SYGVNS. V was clipped by 7 bases and J by 9 bases, with 26 bases between them. For the CDR3, the DNA is TGTGCCAGCATGTCCACCGCCCGGGATCCAATACGGACGCAGTATTTT. It specifies CASMSTARDPIRTQYF.